What follows are 27 T cell receptor beta chains derived from one specimen sequenced in a study of T cell repertoires and HLA-DP antigens. These receptors' targets are unknown. Using immunoSEQ multiplex PCR, the repertoire was profiled, and TCRdb retains in-frame clones only, with some absent. Found here are over 100,000 clones, about 92% of them singletons; the top ten hold around 0.25%. Sequencing was done on a sample of CD4+ T cells from PBMCs. The receptors shown here come from a woman between 18 and 29 years old in good health and CMV-seronegative.

The chain joins TRBV7-6 to TRBJ2-1; 11 positions agree with TRBD2. The CDR3 loop spans 16 amino acids. The germline V gene has CDR1 SGHVS and CDR2 FNYEAQ. V shed 4 bases, J shed 1 base, and the junction held 3 bases outside the gene matches. The CDR3 region has the DNA TGTGCCAGCAGCTACCGACTAGCGGGATCCTACAATGAGCAGTTCTTC. Its protein is CASSYRLAGSYNEQFF.

As regards this clone: Relative to the germline gene, one junction end is altered; a read error may explain this. The chain recombines TRBV2 with TRBJ2-5, with 7 bases fitting TRBD2. The CDR3 is 15 amino acids. CDR1 is SNHLY and CDR2 is FYNNEI in the germline V gene. CDR3 DNA: TGTGCCAGCCGTGAAGCGCGGGGAGGGCAAGAGACCCAGTACTTC. It translates to CASREARGGQETQYF. The full variable domain, rest sourced from reference TRBV2 and TRBJ2-5, is EPEVTQTPSHQVTQMGQEVILRCVPISNHLYFYWYRQILGQKVEFLVSFYNNEISEKSEIFDDQFSVERPDGSNFTLKIRSTKLEDSAMYFCASREARGGQETQYFGPGTRLLVL.

This chain joins TRBV7-9 and TRBJ2-3; perhaps D is TRBD1 or TRBD2 (5 bases each). Trimming removed 7 bases from V and 2 bases from J, with 19 bases in between. This CDR3 is 16 amino acids long. Germline V gives CDR1 SEHNR, CDR2 FQNEAQ (reference sequence). The CDR3 bases are TGTGCCAGCACCCTAGTCGGCAGGGAGCTCACAGATACGCAGTATTTT. Its protein product is CASTLVGRELTDTQYF.

The chain couples TRBV10-3 to TRBJ2-3; 10 bases fit TRBD2. Germline values: CDR1 ENHRY, CDR2 SYGVKD. V shed 1 base and J 0 bases; nucleotides not matched to a gene: 10. The CDR3 spans 19 residues. This chain's CDR3 is CAISELRTSGSLSTDTQYF. As DNA, the CDR3 is TGTGCCATCAGTGAGTTGCGGACTAGCGGATCACTTAGCACAGATACGCAGTATTTT.

In this sample, this clone turned up a few times. J is TRBJ1-3 and V is TRBV7-6; D gene uncertain. Germline-derived CDR1 and CDR2 are SGHVS and FNYEAQ. V was cut by 4 bases and J by 8 bases, with 6 bases left in between. The CDR3 is 11 residues long. CDR3 DNA sequence: TGTGCCAGCAGCTCGTCTGACACCATATATTTT. Its translation: CASSSSDTIYF.

The CDR3 here is CASSLGAPWSTDTQYF. CDR3 coding DNA: TGTGCCAGCAGCTTAGGCGCCCCCTGGAGCACAGATACGCAGTATTTT. This chain connects TRBV7-9 to TRBJ2-3; no firm D call. Looked up from germline, CDR1 is SEHNR and CDR2 is FQNEAQ (reference sequence). This CDR3 region has 16 residues. Trimming left V 1 base short and J 0 bases short, with 11 bases between.

The J gene is TRBJ2-4, the V gene TRBV7-2; 7 nucleotides align to TRBD2. This CDR3 comprises 15 residues. J was trimmed by 3 bases and V by 5 bases; bases with no gene match: 7. Germline CDR1 SGHTA, CDR2 FQGNSA. The DNA for the CDR3 is TGTGCCAGCAGCCTTTCGGGGGGTGACAAAAACATTCAGTACTTC. Its translation is CASSLSGGDKNIQYF. Supplemented by reference TRBV7-2 and TRBJ2-4, the full variable domain reads GAGVSQSPSNKVTEKGKDVELRCDPISGHTALYWYRQSLGQGLEFLIYFQGNSAPDKSGLPSDRFSAERTGGSVSTLTIQRTQQEDSAVYLCASSLSGGDKNIQYFGAGTRLSVL.

The chain combines TRBV11-2 with TRBJ2-7; 9 bases are a match to TRBD2. In germline, CDR1 is SGHAT, CDR2 FQNNGV. Trimming at V came to 6 bases and at J to 0 bases, leaving 6 bases not matched to a gene. The CDR3 consists of 15 residues. CDR3 nucleotides: TGTGCCAGCAGTCCACGACTAGCGGCCTCCTACGAGCAGTACTTC. Translating gives CASSPRLAASYEQYF.

The chain is built from TRBV9 and TRBJ2-1; D might be TRBD1 (6 bases). The CDR3 has 14 amino acids. Trimming removed 1 base at V and 6 bases at J, with 11 bases between. In germline, CDR1 is SGDLS, CDR2 YYNGEE. CDR3: CASSVYGQFNEQFF. As DNA, the CDR3 is TGTGCCAGCAGCGTATACGGACAGTTCAATGAGCAGTTCTTC.

The chain couples TRBV5-1 to TRBJ1-1, with 7 positions matching TRBD1. Germline CDR1 and CDR2: SGHRS and YFSETQ. V lost 5 bases and J lost 5; bases outside the gene matches: 9. The CDR3 covers 14 residues. The CDR3 is CASRHVPGGTEAFF. The CDR3, as DNA: TGCGCCAGCAGACACGTACCAGGGGGTACTGAAGCTTTCTTT. The full variable domain, in which reference TRBV5-1 and TRBJ1-1 provide the parts outside the CDR3, is KAGVTQTPRYLIKTRGQQVTLSCSPISGHRSVSWYQQTPGQGLQFLFEYFSETQRNKGNFPGRFSGRQFSNSRSEMNVSTLELGDSALYLCASRHVPGGTEAFFGQGTRLTVV.

The rearrangement links TRBV10-3 to TRBJ2-1; 10 positions agree with TRBD1. V was pared by 7 bases and J by 7 bases, with 1 base of the junction left unmatched. The CDR3 covers 12 residues. The germline V gene encodes CDR1 ENHRY and CDR2 SYGVKD. The CDR3 nucleotides read TGTGCCATCATGGACAGGGGGAATGAGCAGTTCTTC. It specifies CAIMDRGNEQFF.

The rearrangement joins TRBV10-3 to TRBJ2-2; TRBD2 matches at 7 bases. Trimming took 6 bases from V and 5 from J; bases not matched to a gene: 6. This CDR3 region has 14 residues. Per the germline V gene, CDR1 is ENHRY and CDR2 is SYGVKD. CDR3: CAIRTGGRTGELFF. The CDR3 region has the DNA TGTGCCATCAGAACGGGGGGAAGAACCGGGGAGCTGTTTTTT.

The J gene is TRBJ1-3, the V gene TRBV9; D is unclear. This CDR3 region has 15 residues. The germline V gene encodes CDR1 SGDLS and CDR2 YYNGEE. Trimming took off 0 bases at V and 0 bases at J, with 7 bases between the two ends. This chain's CDR3 is CASSVVGSSGNTIYF. CDR3 DNA: TGTGCCAGCAGCGTAGTTGGCAGCTCTGGAAACACCATATATTTT.

The gene calls are TRBV4-2 and TRBJ1-5; the D gene is possibly TRBD1 (5 bases). Between the trimmed V and J ends, which lost 1 base and 0 bases, there was a span of 16 bases. From germline, CDR1 is LGHNA and CDR2 YNFKEQ. The CDR3 consists of 18 residues. The CDR3 coding sequence is TGTGCCAGCAGCCAAGTCGGCAGGGAGGAATATAGCAATCAGCCCCAGCATTTT. The encoded protein is CASSQVGREEYSNQPQHF.

The gene calls are TRBV7-8 and TRBJ2-7; D not resolved. The V end was cut by 1 base, the J end by 7 bases, with 8 bases between. Germline CDR1 SGHVS, CDR2 FQNEAQ. The CDR3 loop spans 12 amino acids. The CDR3 DNA follows: TGTGCCAGCAGCTTAGGCCCTAGGGAGCAGTACTTC. This gives the protein CASSLGPREQYF.

The chain has TRBV6-6 and TRBJ2-3; D call uncertain. V was shortened by 7 bases and J by 8 bases, with 13 bases between the two germline ends. The germline CDR1 and CDR2 sequences are MNHNY and SVGAGI (reference sequence). The CDR3 length is 12 residues. In nucleotides, the CDR3 is TGTGCCAGCAACTCTTTGGGAAGTACGCAGTATTTT. This encodes CASNSLGSTQYF.

This clone was seen only once. CDR3 loop: CASSLQITGELFF. The CDR3 DNA reads TGTGCCAGCAGCCTCCAGATCACCGGGGAGCTGTTTTTT. The chain couples TRBV7-3 to TRBJ2-2, with D hard to call. V was pared by 5 bases and J by 4 bases, with 8 bases between. Germline CDR1 and CDR2: SGHTA and FQGTGA. The length of the CDR3 is 13 residues.

The V and J genes are TRBV2 and TRBJ2-4; D gene unclear. Germline lookup yields CDR1 SNHLY and CDR2 FYNNEI. V lost 5 bases and J 1 base, leaving 12 bases between the germline ends. The CDR3 is 15 residues long. CDR3 sequence: CASSHPSEAKNIQYF. CDR3 sequence (DNA): TGTGCCAGCAGTCATCCTTCCGAGGCCAAAAACATTCAGTACTTC.

CDR3 amino acids: CASSWQGAGDIQYF. DNA of the CDR3: TGTGCCAGCAGCTGGCAGGGGGCGGGAGACATTCAGTACTTC. The chain employs TRBV5-5 and TRBJ2-4, with D perhaps matching TRBD1 (8 bases). Germline loops: CDR1 SGHKS, CDR2 YYEKEE (reference sequence). The germline V and J ends were trimmed by 3 bases and 8 bases, with 15 bases remaining between them. The CDR3 extends over 14 amino acids. The whole variable domain, filled in from reference TRBV5-5 and TRBJ2-4, reads DAGVTQSPTHLIKTRGQQVTLRCSPISGHKSVSWYQQVLGQGPQFIFQYYEKEERGRGNFPDRFSARQFPNYSSELNVNALLLGDSALYLCASSWQGAGDIQYFGAGTRLSVL.

The chain combines TRBV5-1 with TRBJ1-2, with TRBD1 matching over 7 bases. The germline V gene has CDR1 SGHRS and CDR2 YFSETQ. The CDR3 totals 14 residues. V shed 0 bases, J shed 7 bases, and the junction held 6 bases outside the gene matches. In nucleotides, the CDR3 is TGCGCCAGCAGCTTGGGGGGACAGAACCCTGGCTACACCTTC. This encodes CASSLGGQNPGYTF.

J is TRBJ1-2 and V is TRBV6-5; unclear D gene. This CDR3 is 13 amino acids long. The germline V gene encodes CDR1 MNHEY and CDR2 SVGAGI. The V end lost 0 bases, the J end lost 4 bases, and 6 bases lay between the germline ends. The CDR3 here is CASSYSSFYGYTF. DNA of the CDR3: TGTGCCAGCAGTTACTCGAGTTTCTATGGCTACACCTTC.

This clone appeared once. J is TRBJ1-1 and V is TRBV30, with D uncertain. Germline CDR1 is GTSNPN and CDR2 is SVGIG (reference sequence). Trimming left V 5 bases short and J 1 base short, with 8 bases between. The CDR3 spans 12 residues. CDR3 amino acids: CAWQRGNTEAFF. CDR3 sequence (DNA): TGTGCCTGGCAGCGGGGGAACACTGAAGCTTTCTTT. The full variable domain, its missing parts supplied by reference TRBV30 and TRBJ1-1, is SQTIHQWPATLVQPVGSPLSLECTVEGTSNPNLYWYRQAAGRGLQLLFYSVGIGQISSEVPQNLSASRPQDRQFILSSKKLLLSDSGFYLCAWQRGNTEAFFGQGTRLTVV.

V gene TRBV5-1 combines with J gene TRBJ1-5; D uncertain. V was cut by 2 bases and J by 2 bases, with 5 bases left in between. Germline V gene lookup returns CDR1 SGHRS and CDR2 YFSETQ. CDR3 length equals 13 residues. The CDR3 nucleotides are TGCGCCAGCAGCTTCGGGGGCAATCAGCCCCAGCATTTT. It is translated as CASSFGGNQPQHF.

This clone was picked up a small number of times. CDR3 sequence reads: CASSSLDRAPSPLHF. CDR3 in DNA: TGTGCCAGCAGCTCCCTCGACAGGGCGCCTTCACCCCTCCACTTT. V usage is TRBV5-8 and J usage is TRBJ1-6, with 7 nucleotides matching TRBD1. The junction had 9 bases not matched to a gene; V was cut back by 3 bases and J by 9 bases. CDR3 size: 15 residues. Germline CDR1 reads SGHTS; CDR2 reads YDEGEE.

V is TRBV6-5 and J is TRBJ1-5; the D gene is possibly TRBD1 (6 bases). CDR1 and CDR2 (germline): MNHEY, SVGAGI. The V gene lost 4 bases and the J gene lost 2 bases, with 15 bases spanning the gap. The CDR3 totals 16 residues. The CDR3 region has the DNA TGTGCCAGCAGTTCCCGGACAGTGGGGGGCAATCAGCCCCAGCATTTT. Translating gives CASSSRTVGGNQPQHF.

A few counts support this clone. The chain couples TRBV29-1 to TRBJ1-4; D is perhaps TRBD1 (6 bases). V gave up 5 bases and J gave up 4 bases, with 11 bases separating them. Germline V gives CDR1 SQVTM, CDR2 ANQGSEA. The CDR3 has 13 amino acids. The CDR3 spells CSVRQVFNEKLFF. The CDR3 region has the DNA TGCAGCGTTCGACAGGTATTTAATGAAAAACTGTTTTTT.

This rearrangement joins TRBV28 to TRBJ1-2; D possibly corresponds to TRBD1 (5 bases). The CDR3 runs to 16 residues. The germline V gene encodes CDR1 MDHEN and CDR2 SYDVKM. The V end lost 5 bases, the J end lost 4 bases, and 20 bases lay between the germline ends. In DNA, the CDR3 is TGTGCCAGCAGTCCCCAAGTGGGGGAGGGGTCCTATGGCTACACCTTC. Translation gives CASSPQVGEGSYGYTF.